This T cell receptor (beta chain) was captured by sequencing in a study of shared clonotypes between healthy human individuals. Sequencing was performed with immunoSEQ multiplex PCR; in TCRdb, only in-frame clones are kept and a portion is missing. In the table there are about 2 million clones, roughly 95% of which are singletons. Per the germline V gene, CDR1 is SGHTA and CDR2 is FQGTGA. Trimming at V came to 6 bases and at J to 8 bases, leaving 7 bases not matched to a gene. This CDR3 region has 14 residues. Positively selected for CCR7, the CD45RO-negative cells used as naive CD8 cells excluded terminally differentiated effector memory CD45RA+ cells.

The sequenced material came from naive CD8+ T cells sorted from blood. The chain combines TRBV7-3 with TRBJ1-4, with 9 nucleotides matching TRBD1. This TCR was recovered from a man younger than 35 in good health. The DNA for the CDR3 is TGTGCCAGCAGTACCGGGACAGGGCTCGAAAAACTGTTTTTT. This encodes CASSTGTGLEKLFF.